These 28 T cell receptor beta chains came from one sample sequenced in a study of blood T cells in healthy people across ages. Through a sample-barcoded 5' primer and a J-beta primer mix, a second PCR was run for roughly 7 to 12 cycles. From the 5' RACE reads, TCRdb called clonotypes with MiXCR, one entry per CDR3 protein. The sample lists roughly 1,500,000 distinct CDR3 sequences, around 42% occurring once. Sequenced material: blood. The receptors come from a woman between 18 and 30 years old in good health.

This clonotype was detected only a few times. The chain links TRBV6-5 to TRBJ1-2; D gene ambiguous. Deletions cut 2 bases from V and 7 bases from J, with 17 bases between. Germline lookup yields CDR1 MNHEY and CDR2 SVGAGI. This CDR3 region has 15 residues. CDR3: CASSYSPGGLLGYTF. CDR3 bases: TGTGCCAGCAGTTACAGCCCAGGCGGACTGCTTGGCTACACCTTC.

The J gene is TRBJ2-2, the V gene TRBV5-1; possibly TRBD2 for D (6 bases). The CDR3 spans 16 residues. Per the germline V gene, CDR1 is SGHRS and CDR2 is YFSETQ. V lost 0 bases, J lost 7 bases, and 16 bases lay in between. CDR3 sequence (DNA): TGCGCCAGCAGCTTGGGCGGGACCGTTTCGAGCGGGGAGCTGTTTTTT. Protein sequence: CASSLGGTVSSGELFF.

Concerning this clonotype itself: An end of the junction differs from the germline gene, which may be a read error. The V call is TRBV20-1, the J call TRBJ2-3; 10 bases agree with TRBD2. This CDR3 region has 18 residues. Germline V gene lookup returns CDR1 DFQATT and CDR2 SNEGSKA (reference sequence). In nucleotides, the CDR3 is TGCAGTGCCAGAGGGCTAGCGGGAGCTCAGTTAGGCACAGATACGCAGTATTTT. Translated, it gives CSARGLAGAQLGTDTQYF.

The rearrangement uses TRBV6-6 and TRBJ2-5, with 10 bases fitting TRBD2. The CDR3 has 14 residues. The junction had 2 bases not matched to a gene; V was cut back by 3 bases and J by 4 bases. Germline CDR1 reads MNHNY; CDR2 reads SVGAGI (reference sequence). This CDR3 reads CASSYVAGGETQYF. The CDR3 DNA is TGTGCCAGCAGTTATGTAGCGGGAGGAGAGACCCAGTACTTC.

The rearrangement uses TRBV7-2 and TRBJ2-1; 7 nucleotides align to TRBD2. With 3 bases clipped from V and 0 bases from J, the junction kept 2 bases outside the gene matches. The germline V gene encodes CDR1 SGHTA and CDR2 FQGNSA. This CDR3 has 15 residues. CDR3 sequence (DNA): TGTGCCAGCAGCTTTAGGACTAGCTCCTACAATGAGCAGTTCTTC. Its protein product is CASSFRTSSYNEQFF.

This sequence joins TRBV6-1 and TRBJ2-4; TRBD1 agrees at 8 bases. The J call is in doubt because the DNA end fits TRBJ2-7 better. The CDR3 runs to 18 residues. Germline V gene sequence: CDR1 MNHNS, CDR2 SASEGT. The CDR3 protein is CASRSLGQVKLALYEQYF. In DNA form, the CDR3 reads TGTGCCAGCAGAAGCCTGGGACAGGTGAAGTTGGCCCTCTACGAGCAGTACTTC.

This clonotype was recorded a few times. The CDR3, as DNA: TGTGCCACCAGTGACCCCGAGGGGACAGGGATGGAGACCCAGTACTTC. Its translation is CATSDPEGTGMETQYF. This chain uses TRBV24-1 with TRBJ2-5; 9 bases are a match to TRBD1. The CDR3 is made up of 16 amino acids. Germline V gives CDR1 KGHDR, CDR2 SFDVKD. Trimming at V came to 4 bases and at J to 5 bases, leaving 10 bases not matched to a gene.

CDR3 residues: CSARSSGRITEAFF. The CDR3 region has the DNA TGCAGTGCACGTAGCTCGGGACGGATCACTGAAGCTTTCTTT. The chain employs TRBV20-1 and TRBJ1-1, with D possibly TRBD1 on 5 matching bases. Trimming removed 6 bases at V and 4 bases at J, with 18 bases between. The CDR3 loop spans 14 amino acids. Germline V gene sequence: CDR1 DFQATT, CDR2 SNEGSKA (reference sequence).

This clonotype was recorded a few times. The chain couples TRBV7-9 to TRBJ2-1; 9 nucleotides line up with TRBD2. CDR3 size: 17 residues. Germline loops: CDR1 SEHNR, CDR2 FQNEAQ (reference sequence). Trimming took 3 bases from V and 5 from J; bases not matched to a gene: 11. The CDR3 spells CASSLAFGLAYDNEQFF. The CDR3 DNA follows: TGTGCCAGCAGCTTGGCCTTTGGACTAGCGTACGACAATGAGCAGTTCTTC.

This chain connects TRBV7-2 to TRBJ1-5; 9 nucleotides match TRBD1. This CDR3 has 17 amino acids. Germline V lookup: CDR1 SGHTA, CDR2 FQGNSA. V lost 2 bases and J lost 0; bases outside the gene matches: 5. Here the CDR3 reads CASSLTGGPGSNQPQHF. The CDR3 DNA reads TGTGCCAGCAGCTTAACAGGGGGCCCGGGTAGCAATCAGCCCCAGCATTTT.

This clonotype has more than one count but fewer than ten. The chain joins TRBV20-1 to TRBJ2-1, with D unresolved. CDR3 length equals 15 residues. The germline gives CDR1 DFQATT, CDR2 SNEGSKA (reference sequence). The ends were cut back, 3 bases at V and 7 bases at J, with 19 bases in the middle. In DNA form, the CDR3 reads TGCAGTGCTAGGGGCGGTCTAGGGTTAGGGAATGAGCAGTTCTTC. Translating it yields CSARGGLGLGNEQFF.

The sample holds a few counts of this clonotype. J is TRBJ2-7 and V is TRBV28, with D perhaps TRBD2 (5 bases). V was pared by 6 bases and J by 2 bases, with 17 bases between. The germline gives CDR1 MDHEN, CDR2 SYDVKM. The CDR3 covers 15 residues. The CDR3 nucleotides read TGTGCCAGCAGCCCTCCGTGGCGCGGGCCCTACGAGCAGTACTTC. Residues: CASSPPWRGPYEQYF.

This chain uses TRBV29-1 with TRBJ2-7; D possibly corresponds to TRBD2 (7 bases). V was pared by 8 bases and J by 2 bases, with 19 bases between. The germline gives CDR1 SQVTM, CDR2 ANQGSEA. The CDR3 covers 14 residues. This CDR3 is CSFQGPGGAYEQYF. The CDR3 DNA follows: TGCAGCTTCCAGGGGCCGGGGGGAGCCTACGAGCAGTACTTC.

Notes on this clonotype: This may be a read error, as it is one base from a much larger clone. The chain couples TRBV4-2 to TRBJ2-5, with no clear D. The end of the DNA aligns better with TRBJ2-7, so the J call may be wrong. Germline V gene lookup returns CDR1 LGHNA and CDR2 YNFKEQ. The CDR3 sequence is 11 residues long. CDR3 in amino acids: CAGSQNYEQYF. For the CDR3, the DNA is TGTGCCGGCAGCCAGAACTACGAGCAGTACTTC.

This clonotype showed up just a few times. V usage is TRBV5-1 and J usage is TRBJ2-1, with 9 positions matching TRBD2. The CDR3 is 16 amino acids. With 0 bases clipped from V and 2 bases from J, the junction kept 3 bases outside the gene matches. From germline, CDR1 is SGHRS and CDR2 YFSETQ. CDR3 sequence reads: CASSLAGGGAYNEQFF. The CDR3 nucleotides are TGCGCCAGCAGCTTGGCTGGCGGGGGGGCCTACAATGAGCAGTTCTTC.

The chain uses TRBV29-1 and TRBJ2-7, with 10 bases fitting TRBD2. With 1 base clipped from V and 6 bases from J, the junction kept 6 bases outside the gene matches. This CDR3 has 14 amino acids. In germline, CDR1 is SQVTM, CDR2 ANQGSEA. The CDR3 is CSVEGSGGLCEQYF. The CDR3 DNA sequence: TGCAGCGTTGAAGGTAGCGGGGGGCTCTGCGAGCAGTACTTC.

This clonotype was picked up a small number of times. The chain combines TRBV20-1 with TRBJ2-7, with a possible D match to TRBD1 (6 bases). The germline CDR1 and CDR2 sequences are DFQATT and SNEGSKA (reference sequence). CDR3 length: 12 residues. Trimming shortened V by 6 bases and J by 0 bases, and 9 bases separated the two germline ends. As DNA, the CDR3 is TGCAGTGCCAGGGGTCTCTCCTACGAGCAGTACTTC. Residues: CSARGLSYEQYF.

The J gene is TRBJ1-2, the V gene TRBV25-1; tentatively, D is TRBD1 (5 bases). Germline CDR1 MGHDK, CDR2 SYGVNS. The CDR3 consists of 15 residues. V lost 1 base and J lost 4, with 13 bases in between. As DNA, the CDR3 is TGTGCCAGCAGTGAATCTCACCGGGACGCCTATGGCTACACCTTC. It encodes CASSESHRDAYGYTF.

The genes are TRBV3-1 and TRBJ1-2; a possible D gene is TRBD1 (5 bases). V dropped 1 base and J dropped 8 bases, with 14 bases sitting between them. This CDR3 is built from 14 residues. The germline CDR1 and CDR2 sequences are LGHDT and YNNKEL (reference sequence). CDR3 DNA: TGTGCCAGCAGCCAAGGGAACCAGGGAAACGGCTACACCTTC. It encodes CASSQGNQGNGYTF.

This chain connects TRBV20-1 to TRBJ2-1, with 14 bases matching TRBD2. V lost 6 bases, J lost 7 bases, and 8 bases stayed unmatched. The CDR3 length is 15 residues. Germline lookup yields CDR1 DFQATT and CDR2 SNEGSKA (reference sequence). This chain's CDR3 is CSASQTSGGANEQFF. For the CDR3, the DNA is TGCAGTGCCTCCCAGACTAGCGGGGGGGCGAATGAGCAGTTCTTC.

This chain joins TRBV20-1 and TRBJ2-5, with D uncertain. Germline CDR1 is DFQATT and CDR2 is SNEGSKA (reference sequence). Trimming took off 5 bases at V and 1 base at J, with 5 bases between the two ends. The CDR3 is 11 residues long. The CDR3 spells CSAFTQETQYF. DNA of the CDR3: TGCAGTGCTTTTACCCAAGAGACCCAGTACTTC.

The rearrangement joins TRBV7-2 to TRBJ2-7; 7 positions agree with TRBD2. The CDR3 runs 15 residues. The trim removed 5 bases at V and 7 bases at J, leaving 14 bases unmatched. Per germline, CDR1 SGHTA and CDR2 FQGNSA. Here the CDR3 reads CASSPQGGLVDEQYF. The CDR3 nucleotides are TGTGCCAGCAGCCCTCAAGGCGGACTAGTCGATGAGCAGTACTTC.

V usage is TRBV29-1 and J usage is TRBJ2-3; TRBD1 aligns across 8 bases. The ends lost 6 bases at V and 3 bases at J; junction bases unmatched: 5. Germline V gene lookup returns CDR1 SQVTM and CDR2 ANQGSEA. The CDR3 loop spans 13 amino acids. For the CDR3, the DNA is TGCAGCGTAACGACAGGGGTGACAGATACGCAGTATTTT. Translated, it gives CSVTTGVTDTQYF.

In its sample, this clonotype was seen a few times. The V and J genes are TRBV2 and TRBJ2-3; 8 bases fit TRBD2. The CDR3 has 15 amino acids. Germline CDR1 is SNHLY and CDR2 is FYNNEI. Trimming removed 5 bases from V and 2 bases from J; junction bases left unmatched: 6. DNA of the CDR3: TGTGCCAGCAGTAGGGCGGGGGGCTTCACAGATACGCAGTATTTT. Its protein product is CASSRAGGFTDTQYF.

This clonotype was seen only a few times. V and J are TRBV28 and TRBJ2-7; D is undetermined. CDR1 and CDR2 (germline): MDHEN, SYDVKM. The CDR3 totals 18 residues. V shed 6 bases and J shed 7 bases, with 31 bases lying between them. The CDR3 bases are TGTGCCAGCAGCCCCTTTGGGAACTCCCGGGCCCCTCTAAGGGAGCAGTACTTC. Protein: CASSPFGNSRAPLREQYF.

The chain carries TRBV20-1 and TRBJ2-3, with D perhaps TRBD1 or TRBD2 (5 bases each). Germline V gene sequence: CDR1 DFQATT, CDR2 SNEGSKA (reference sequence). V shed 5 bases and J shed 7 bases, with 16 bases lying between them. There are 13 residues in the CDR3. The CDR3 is CSAPDPRENTQYF. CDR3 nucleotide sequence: TGCAGTGCTCCTGACCCCAGGGAGAATACGCAGTATTTT.

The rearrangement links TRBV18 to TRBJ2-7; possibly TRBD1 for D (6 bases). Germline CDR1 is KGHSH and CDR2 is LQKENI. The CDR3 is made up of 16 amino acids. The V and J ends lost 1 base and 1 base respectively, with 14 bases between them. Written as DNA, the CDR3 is TGTGCCAGCTCACCACTAGGGGGAGTGGGGTCCTACGAGCAGTACTTC. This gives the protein CASSPLGGVGSYEQYF.

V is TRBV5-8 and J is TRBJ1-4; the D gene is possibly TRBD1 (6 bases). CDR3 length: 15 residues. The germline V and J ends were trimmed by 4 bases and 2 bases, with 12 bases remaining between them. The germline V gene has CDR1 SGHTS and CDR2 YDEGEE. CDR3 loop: CASSPQGRTNEKLFF. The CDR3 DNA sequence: TGTGCCAGCAGCCCCCAGGGGCGCACTAATGAAAAACTGTTTTTT.